Shown below are 20 T cell receptor beta chains from a single sample sequenced in a study of blood T cell repertoires in COVID-19. Profiled with immunoSEQ multiplex PCR; TCRdb holds only in-frame clones, not every one. The table lists fewer than 350,000 clones, roughly 90% of them singletons. The sequenced sample consisted of PBMCs or T cells enriched from blood (not recorded which). The receptor source for this set is a woman in her twenties or thirties who had been exposed to COVID-19.

The chain joins TRBV21-1 to TRBJ2-2; the D call TRBD2 from the table was never checked on the DNA. TRBV21-1 is described as a pseudogene. The CDR3 runs 15 residues. CDR3 residues: CASSNEAPRAGELFF. The CDR3 bases are TGTGCCAGCAGCAACGAGGCTCCTCGCGCCGGGGAGCTGTTTTTT.

This chain uses TRBV2 with TRBJ2-7, with 9 bases aligning to TRBD1. There are 14 residues in the CDR3. The germline V gene has CDR1 SNHLY and CDR2 FYNNEI. V was clipped by 7 bases and J by 3 bases; unmatched bases: 7. Here the CDR3 reads CASNTDRGGYEQYF. The DNA of the CDR3 is TGTGCCAGCAATACGGACAGGGGAGGCTACGAGCAGTACTTC.

This sequence joins TRBV2 and TRBJ2-4; 7 bases align to TRBD2. Germline loops: CDR1 SNHLY, CDR2 FYNNEI. CDR3 length: 18 amino acids. V shed 7 bases, J shed 0 bases, and the junction held 15 bases outside the gene matches. In nucleotides, the CDR3 is TGTGCCAGCACCAGCCTCCCTCAAGCGGGACTAGCCAAAAACATTCAGTACTTC. It encodes CASTSLPQAGLAKNIQYF.

The J gene is TRBJ2-3, the V gene TRBV14; D is undetermined. This CDR3 spans 13 amino acids. Germline CDR1 reads SGHDN; CDR2 reads FVKESK. The ends were cut back, 6 bases at V and 1 base at J, with 8 bases in the middle. In DNA, the CDR3 is TGTGCCAGCAGGGGCGTTGGCACAGATACGCAGTATTTT. Translated: CASRGVGTDTQYF.

V usage is TRBV27 and J usage is TRBJ1-2; possibly TRBD1 for D (6 bases). Germline assignment: CDR1 MNHEY and CDR2 SMNVEV (reference sequence). V was clipped by 4 bases and J by 4 bases, with 19 bases between them. The CDR3 is 16 residues long. CDR3 protein: CASSYLGGFEAYGYTF. The CDR3 DNA sequence: TGTGCCAGCAGTTACCTAGGGGGATTTGAGGCCTATGGCTACACCTTC.

The V and J genes are TRBV29-1 and TRBJ2-1; TRBD2 aligns across 11 bases. This CDR3 contains 14 residues. V lost 3 bases, J lost 8 bases, and 6 bases stayed unmatched. Per the germline V gene, CDR1 is SQVTM and CDR2 is ANQGSEA. CDR3 coding DNA: TGCAGCGTTGAGGGGCTAGCGGGAGGAGATGAGCAGTTCTTC. Its protein product is CSVEGLAGGDEQFF.

This chain connects TRBV18 to TRBJ1-1; D possibly corresponds to TRBD1 (6 bases). The V and J ends lost 0 bases and 7 bases respectively, with 9 bases between them. The CDR3 runs 13 residues. Germline V gene sequence: CDR1 KGHSH, CDR2 LQKENI. CDR3 DNA sequence: TGTGCCAGCTCACCACCGGGGACACTTGAAGCTTTCTTT. This translates into CASSPPGTLEAFF.

The chain is built from TRBV11-3 and TRBJ2-7, with TRBD1 matching over 9 bases. Germline V CDR1 and CDR2: SGHNT, YENEEA. V lost 1 base and J lost 3; bases outside the gene matches: 10. The CDR3 spans 17 residues. The CDR3 loop reads CASSLGDRVLTDYEQYF. In nucleotides, the CDR3 is TGTGCCAGCAGCTTAGGGGACAGGGTTCTGACCGACTACGAGCAGTACTTC. Combining the CDR3 with reference TRBV11-3 and TRBJ2-7 gives the whole variable domain EAGVVQSPRYKIIEKKQPVAFWCNPISGHNTLYWYLQNLGQGPELLIRYENEEAVDDSQLPKDRFSAERLKGVDSTLKIQPAELGDSAVYLCASSLGDRVLTDYEQYFGPGTRLTVT.

The rearrangement uses TRBV5-1 and TRBJ2-7, with D perhaps matching TRBD1 (8 bases). CDR1 SGHRS and CDR2 YFSETQ come from the germline V gene. CDR3 length: 15 residues. Trimming left V 4 bases short and J 0 bases short, with 14 bases between. CDR3 sequence: CASSGGDRSSYEQYF. The CDR3 DNA sequence: TGCGCCAGCAGCGGGGGGGACAGGAGCTCCTACGAGCAGTACTTC.

The V gene is TRBV5-1, the J gene TRBJ1-5; TRBD1 matches 7 bases. In germline, CDR1 is SGHRS, CDR2 YFSETQ. The CDR3 spans 16 residues. The ends lost 0 bases at V and 3 bases at J; junction bases unmatched: 6. As DNA, the CDR3 is TGCGCCAGCAGCTTGGATGGGACAGCGCCCAATCAGCCCCAGCATTTT. It encodes CASSLDGTAPNQPQHF.

This sequence joins TRBV9 and TRBJ2-7; 8 positions agree with TRBD1. The length of the CDR3 is 16 residues. In germline, CDR1 is SGDLS, CDR2 YYNGEE. Germline trimming cut 0 bases from V and 0 bases from J; bases unmatched to any gene: 5. Written as DNA, the CDR3 is TGTGCCAGCAGCGTAGGGTGGACAGGGAGCTCCTACGAGCAGTACTTC. Amino acid sequence: CASSVGWTGSSYEQYF.

J is TRBJ2-7 and V is TRBV11-2; TRBD2 is a possible D gene (6 bases). V dropped 1 base and J dropped 4 bases, with 26 bases sitting between them. The CDR3 extends over 19 amino acids. Looked up from germline, CDR1 is SGHAT and CDR2 is FQNNGV. As DNA, the CDR3 is TGTGCCAGCAGCTTAGGGTATGGGGTTCGGGGGAGCCCTCGGTACGAGCAGTACTTC. It codes for CASSLGYGVRGSPRYEQYF.

The chain uses TRBV14 and TRBJ2-5; TRBD2 matches 7 bases. Germline V gives CDR1 SGHDN, CDR2 FVKESK. J gave up 2 bases and V 2 bases, and 8 bases lay outside the gene matches. The CDR3 runs to 16 residues. CDR3 coding DNA: TGTGCCAGCAGCCAAATCGACTGGGGGGGGCAAGAGACCCAGTACTTC. This codes for CASSQIDWGGQETQYF.

This clone appeared a single time. This rearrangement joins TRBV9 to TRBJ1-5, with D possibly TRBD1 on 5 matching bases. CDR3 length: 14 residues. V lost 4 bases and J lost 3, with 11 bases in between. Germline V gives CDR1 SGDLS, CDR2 YYNGEE. The CDR3 region has the DNA TGTGCCAGCAGCCCGGGGGATTTCAATCAGCCCCAGCATTTT. Protein: CASSPGDFNQPQHF. The whole variable domain, filled in from reference TRBV9 and TRBJ1-5, reads DSGVTQTPKHLITATGQRVTLRCSPRSGDLSVYWYQQSLDQGLQFLIQYYNGEERAKGNILERFSAQQFPDLHSELNLSSLELGDSALYFCASSPGDFNQPQHFGDGTRLSIL.

The V gene is TRBV6-2 or TRBV6-3, the J gene TRBJ1-5, with 8 bases aligning to TRBD1. Germline trimming cut 2 bases from V and 7 bases from J; bases unmatched to any gene: 7. CDR3 size: 15 residues. In germline, CDR1 is MNHEY, CDR2 SVGEGT. Here the CDR3 DNA reads TGTGCCAGCAGTTACGGACAGGGCATCCGACAGCCCCAGCATTTT. Translated: CASSYGQGIRQPQHF.

J is TRBJ2-3 and V is TRBV5-1; D unclear. V was shortened by 0 bases and J by 1 base, with 9 bases between the two germline ends. CDR1 is SGHRS, CDR2 YFSETQ, per germline. CDR3 length: 15 amino acids. CDR3 sequence (DNA): TGCGCCAGCAGCTTGGGCGCAGGTCGCACAGATACGCAGTATTTT. This sequence encodes CASSLGAGRTDTQYF.

The chain joins TRBV5-1 to TRBJ1-4; 9 nucleotides match TRBD1. CDR3 length: 17 residues. The V segment lost 4 bases and the J segment 2 bases; nucleotides outside the gene matches: 9. The germline CDR1 and CDR2 sequences are SGHRS and YFSETQ. This CDR3 reads CASSIPQGARTNEKLFF. DNA for the CDR3: TGCGCCAGCAGCATACCACAGGGGGCGCGCACTAATGAAAAACTGTTTTTT.

This rearrangement joins TRBV19 to TRBJ1-1; the match to TRBD1 covers 8 bases. V shed 7 bases and J 0 bases; nucleotides not matched to a gene: 10. The CDR3 has 16 residues. Per germline, CDR1 LNHDA and CDR2 SQIVND (reference sequence). CDR3 coding DNA: TGTGCCAGTATTCGACAGGGGTCAATCATGAACACTGAAGCTTTCTTT. Translated, it gives CASIRQGSIMNTEAFF.

This chain links TRBV4-2 with TRBJ1-1; 7 bases are shared with TRBD1. This CDR3 is built from 13 residues. Germline V gene data show CDR1 as LGHNA and CDR2 as YNFKEQ. Trimming took 5 bases from V and 6 from J; bases not matched to a gene: 6. The CDR3 spells CASSDREAAEAFF. In nucleotides, the CDR3 is TGTGCCAGCAGCGACAGGGAGGCGGCTGAAGCTTTCTTT.

The genes are TRBV2 and TRBJ2-1; 9 nucleotides match TRBD2. J gave up 5 bases and V 7 bases, and 21 bases lay outside the gene matches. CDR1 and CDR2 from the germline V gene are SNHLY and FYNNEI. There are 19 residues in the CDR3. The CDR3 DNA reads as TGTGCCAGCACCTCGCAACGGGGCAGAGCGGGAGGCTCTAACAATGAGCAGTTCTTC. Its translation: CASTSQRGRAGGSNNEQFF.